This T cell receptor (beta chain) was found in a study of response to subunit inactivated influenza vaccine. Points on this clonotype: Its target is unknown.

Using its own MiXCR run on the RT-PCR reads, TCRdb lists one record per CDR3 protein. This table holds around 530,000 distinct CDR3 sequences, roughly 12% found once. CDR3 length equals 15 residues. V lost 1 base, J lost 4 bases, and 13 bases lay in between. CDR1 SGHRS and CDR2 YFSETQ come from the germline V gene. Study results and caveats: It was the authors' suggestion that each seasonal influenza vaccination recruits few new T cells.

This specimen consisted of PBMCs from blood, obtained on the day of vaccination. The rearrangement uses TRBV5-1 and TRBJ2-3; unclear D gene. The sequence was collected from a man between 50 and 59 years old who received an inactivated influenza vaccine. CDR3: CASSLIAPGADTQYF. The CDR3 bases are TGCGCCAGCAGCTTGATCGCTCCGGGCGCAGATACGCAGTATTTT. The complete variable domain, with remaining parts taken from reference TRBV5-1 and TRBJ2-3, reads KAGVTQTPRYLIKTRGQQVTLSCSPISGHRSVSWYQQTPGQGLQFLFEYFSETQRNKGNFPGRFSGRQFSNSRSEMNVSTLELGDSALYLCASSLIAPGADTQYFGPGTRLTVL.